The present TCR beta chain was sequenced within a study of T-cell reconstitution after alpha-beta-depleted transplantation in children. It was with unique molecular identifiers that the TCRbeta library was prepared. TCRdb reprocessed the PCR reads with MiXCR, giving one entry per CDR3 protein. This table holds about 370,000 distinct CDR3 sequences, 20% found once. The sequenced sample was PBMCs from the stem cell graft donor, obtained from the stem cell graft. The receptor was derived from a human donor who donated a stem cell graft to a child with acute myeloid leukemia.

DNA of the CDR3: TGTGCCAGCCGCGCACTAGCGGGTACGCAGTATTTT. It specifies CASRALAGTQYF. The V gene is TRBV28, the J gene TRBJ2-3; 9 bases agree with TRBD2. After removal of 8 bases from V and 8 bases from J, the junction contained 5 bases not matched to a gene. Germline V CDR1 and CDR2: MDHEN, SYDVKM. The CDR3 has 12 residues.